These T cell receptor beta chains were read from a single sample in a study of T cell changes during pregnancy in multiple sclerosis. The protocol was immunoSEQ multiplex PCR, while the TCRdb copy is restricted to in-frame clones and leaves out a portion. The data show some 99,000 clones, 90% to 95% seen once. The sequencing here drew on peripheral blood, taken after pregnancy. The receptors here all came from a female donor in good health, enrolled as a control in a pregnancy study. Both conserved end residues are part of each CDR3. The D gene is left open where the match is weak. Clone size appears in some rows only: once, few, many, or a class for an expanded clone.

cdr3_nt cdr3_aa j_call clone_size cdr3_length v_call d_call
TGTGCCTGGTCTCTGATGCTAGGCACTGAAGCTTTCTTT CAWSLMLGTEAFF TRBJ1-1 - 13 TRBV30 -
TGTGCCAGCAGTGCCCTTTCGAGAAAACTGTTTTTT CASSALSRKLFF TRBJ1-4 - 12 TRBV2 -
TGTGCCAGCAGCCTGGGACTAGCGGGAGGATCAGATACGCAGTATTTT CASSLGLAGGSDTQYF TRBJ2-3 - 16 TRBV6-6 TRBD2
TGTGCCAGCAGTGACTCGGCTAGCGGGGGCGGCACAGATACGCAGTATTTT CASSDSASGGGTDTQYF TRBJ2-3 - 17 TRBV6-4 TRBD2
TGCGCCAGCAGCTTGTGGGCGTCCGGACAGGGACAGATGTACGAGCAGTACTTC CASSLWASGQGQMYEQYF TRBJ2-7 many 18 TRBV5-1 TRBD1
TGTGCCAGCAGTCGCACAGGGACTGGGGCCAACGTCCTGACTTTC CASSRTGTGANVLTF TRBJ2-6 - 15 TRBV5-4 -
TGTGCCTGGAGTGCTTGGGGGACAGGGGAGTACACTGAAGCTTTCTTT CAWSAWGTGEYTEAFF TRBJ1-1 - 16 TRBV30 TRBD1
TGTGCCTGGTGGGCGGGACAGGGAAACACCATATATTTT CAWWAGQGNTIYF TRBJ1-3 - 13 TRBV30 TRBD1
TGTGCCAGCAGGCCACCTGAGCGGGGTCGCACAGATACGCAGTATTTT CASRPPERGRTDTQYF TRBJ2-3 - 16 TRBV5-6 TRBD2
TGTGCCACTACGGAGCAGGGCCTTGGGGAGCAGTACTTC CATTEQGLGEQYF TRBJ2-7 once 13 TRBV6-5 -
TGTGCCAGCAGACTCTTGGGGGACAGCTCCTACGAGCAGTACTTC CASRLLGDSSYEQYF TRBJ2-7 - 15 TRBV6-1 TRBD1
TGTGCCAGCAGTTACAAGAAATCGGGATCCCAGTACTTC CASSYKKSGSQYF TRBJ2-5 - 13 TRBV6-5 -